This entry describes one T cell receptor (beta chain). This clonotype has ten or more counts. Its antigen target is currently unknown. Base qualities are not at hand, and no much larger clone is one base apart. These data belong to a study of T cell repertoires in cytomegalovirus infection (dated by TCRdb to about 2019). Context from the whole study: Because public TCR beta signatures pointed to carriage of CMV infection together with the matching HLA type, the HLA type of each donor mattered for the analysis. The paper as a whole reports these results and caveats: The ex vivo response was dominated by HLA-C-restricted CMV-specific TCR beta clonotypes, and the single most frequent clonotype in two of eight donors was supplied by these HLA-C-restricted clonotypes. Carriers of CMV infection plus the relevant HLA type were discriminated by the cumulative frequency of public TCR beta family members in the study cohort and in an independent approximately 350-donor cohort.

For CDR1 and CDR2, the germline V gene (reference sequence) lists DFQATT and SNEGSKA. The CDR3 numbers 13 residues from cysteine through valine. Only the CDR3 region is kept as DNA, spanning 39 bases read in frame from base 1. V sheds 3 bases and J sheds 0 bases, leaving 9 bases between their ends. Sequencing relied on an Illumina HiSeq 1500. TCRdb reran the public reads through fastp at Q25 and MiXCR, keeping productive beta chains. For every CDR3 protein sequence, its rows merge into one entry that carries the most common genes and DNA. Recorded for this sample are hundreds of thousands of distinct CDR3 sequences; about 24% of them occurred a single time. The ten largest make up 8% of the sample.

The clonotype was recovered from a human donor in good health (CMV status not recorded). Some clones in this sample may be carry-over from other donors' samples. The sample comprised CD8+ T cells from PBMCs. The receptor chain draws on TRBV20-1 and TRBJ2-7; D gene: possibly TRBD2, on 6 matching bases. The DNA is as follows: TGCAGTGCTAGGCGGGGAAGCTCCTACGAGCAGTACGTC. Its protein is CSARRGSSYEQYV.